This T cell receptor beta chain was retrieved from a study of shared T cell receptors in the human thymus. The repertoire was sequenced with immunoSEQ multiplex PCR; TCRdb's copy has only in-frame clones and lacks some. This table has approximately 730,000 clones, 70% to 90% appearing once. This same sample was also taken into another study, of human thymus T cells. That source notes: Donation came from healthy Finnish infants having corrective surgery for congenital heart defects. There appeared to be biased usage of V and J genes in thymic and blood repertoires. In unrelated individuals, thymic repertoires overlapped highly, according to related research.

The material sequenced was thymocytes. The clonotype originates from a girl less than two years old with a congenital heart defect.

The DNA of the CDR3 is TGTGCCAGCAGCTTATTATTAGCGGGGTGCGATGAGCAGTTCTTC. It is translated as CASSLLLAGCDEQFF. This chain joins TRBV11-2 and TRBJ2-1, with TRBD2 matching 8 bases. V lost 2 bases, J lost 8 bases, and 8 bases stayed unmatched. CDR1 is SGHAT and CDR2 is FQNNGV in the germline V gene. This CDR3 has 15 amino acids.